This T cell receptor (beta chain) originates from a study of blood T cells in healthy people across ages. Sample-barcoded 5' priming and a J-beta primer mix drove a second PCR of 7 to 11 cycles. Using its own MiXCR run on the 5' RACE reads, TCRdb lists one record per CDR3 protein. The sample has about 720,000 distinct CDR3 sequences, around a quarter seen once. Germline CDR1 is SEHNR and CDR2 is FQNEAQ (reference sequence). Trimming shortened V by 5 bases and J by 0 bases, and 7 bases separated the two germline ends. The CDR3 is made up of 14 amino acids. The data also belong to a second study, concerning T cells of mothers and their children.

Material: blood. This clonotype originated in a boy between 10 and 17 years old in good health. The rearrangement links TRBV7-9 to TRBJ1-4; D gene uncertain. CDR3 residues: CASSLYSTNEKLFF. CDR3 DNA: TGTGCCAGCAGCCTGTACTCAACTAATGAAAAACTGTTTTTT.